The 10 T cell receptor beta chains listed next were all sequenced from one sample in a study of molecular identifiers for immune sequencing clone quantification. TCRdb processed the PCR reads anew with MiXCR; each CDR3 protein has one entry. The sample has 460,000 or so distinct CDR3 sequences, over 20% seen once. Sequencing was done on a sample of naive CD8+ T cells from blood, with Jurkat cell RNA spiked in. Subset described: FACS-sorted CD8+CD4-CCR7+CD45RA+ naive T cells. The receptors were sampled from a human donor in good health. Some libraries in this study had Jurkat cell RNA spiked in.

Many counts were recorded for this clonotype. This rearrangement joins TRBV5-1 to TRBJ2-7, with D maybe TRBD1 (6 bases). From germline, CDR1 is SGHRS and CDR2 YFSETQ. The CDR3 is 13 amino acids. Between the trimmed V and J ends, which lost 0 bases and 2 bases, there was a span of 6 bases. The CDR3 DNA sequence: TGCGCCAGCAGCTTGGGGGACACCTACGAGCAGTACTTC. Translation: CASSLGDTYEQYF.

This clonotype was recorded many times. The chain employs TRBV7-2 and TRBJ1-1; D is unclear. CDR3 size: 14 residues. Trimming pared 5 bases from V and 4 bases from J, leaving 14 bases between. CDR1 and CDR2 (germline): SGHTA, FQGNSA. The CDR3 is CASSEFGRATEAFF. CDR3 sequence (DNA): TGTGCCAGCAGCGAATTTGGACGGGCCACTGAAGCTTTCTTT.

This clonotype was picked up a small number of times. The V call is TRBV7-3, the J call TRBJ1-1; 8 bases fit TRBD1. V gave up 5 bases and J gave up 7 bases; unmatched junction bases: 6. The length of the CDR3 is 13 residues. The V gene's germline CDR1 is SGHTA and CDR2 FQGTGA. The CDR3, as DNA: TGTGCCAGCAGCCCCCAGGGGGCTCTTGAAGCTTTCTTT. Translation gives CASSPQGALEAFF.

This clonotype was found many times. The genes are TRBV6-4 and TRBJ1-2; 11 bases align to TRBD1. Germline assignment: CDR1 MRHNA and CDR2 SNTAGT. The V and J ends lost 6 bases and 5 bases, in that order; junction bases with no gene match: 5. The CDR3 has 14 amino acids. The CDR3 DNA reads TGTGCCAGCAGCGCCGGACAGGGGGCTTATGGCTACACCTTC. This sequence encodes CASSAGQGAYGYTF.

The chain carries TRBV3-1 and TRBJ1-1; possibly TRBD1 for D (5 bases). With 5 bases removed from V and 4 bases from J, the gap between germline ends came to 23 bases. CDR1 LGHDT and CDR2 YNNKEL come from the germline V gene (reference sequence). This CDR3 region has 17 residues. CDR3 coding DNA: TGTGCCAGCAGCACAGTCCCTATAAGTAGGGGCGCCACTGAAGCTTTCTTT. Protein: CASSTVPISRGATEAFF.

This clonotype has a count of ten or more. This sequence joins TRBV6-2 or TRBV6-3 and TRBJ2-6; 9 bases agree with TRBD1. Germline assignment: CDR1 MNHEY and CDR2 SVGEGT. The CDR3 contains 15 residues. V lost 6 bases and J lost 3; bases outside the gene matches: 3. The CDR3 loop reads CASSHRGLGANVLTF. The CDR3 DNA reads TGTGCCAGCAGCCACAGGGGGCTTGGGGCCAACGTCCTGACTTTC.

A few counts support this clonotype. The chain combines TRBV29-1 with TRBJ2-7; 7 positions agree with TRBD1. This CDR3 has 13 amino acids. J lost 3 bases, V lost 6 bases, and 8 bases had no gene match. Germline CDR1 reads SQVTM; CDR2 reads ANQGSEA. Here the CDR3 reads CSVPGDRVYEQYF. Written as DNA, the CDR3 is TGCAGCGTGCCAGGGGACAGAGTCTACGAGCAGTACTTC.

At least ten counts were recorded for this clonotype. The chain has TRBV7-9 and TRBJ2-2; weak D call: TRBD2 (6 bases). Trimming took 4 bases from V and 4 from J, leaving 22 bases between them. The germline gives CDR1 SEHNR, CDR2 FQNEAQ (reference sequence). This CDR3 is built from 18 residues. The chain's CDR3 is CASSSLVEEGSFTGELFF. CDR3 sequence (DNA): TGTGCCAGCAGCTCCCTCGTCGAGGAGGGTTCCTTCACCGGGGAGCTGTTTTTT.

This clonotype was detected ten times or more. V gene TRBV20-1 combines with J gene TRBJ2-5; maybe TRBD2 (5 bases). The germline CDR1 and CDR2 sequences are DFQATT and SNEGSKA (reference sequence). The length of the CDR3 is 13 residues. V was trimmed by 0 bases and J by 2 bases, leaving 7 bases between them. CDR3 nucleotides: TGCAGTGCTAGAGAGCGGACTCAAGAGACCCAGTACTTC. This gives the protein CSARERTQETQYF.

This clonotype was observed a handful of times. The rearrangement joins TRBV7-9 to TRBJ1-6; 10 nucleotides line up with TRBD1. The CDR3 is made up of 15 amino acids. Germline V CDR1 and CDR2: SEHNR, FQNEAQ (reference sequence). The ends lost 7 bases at V and 8 bases at J; junction bases unmatched: 8. This CDR3 reads CASTFYGQGDSPLHF. The CDR3 DNA follows: TGTGCCAGCACCTTTTACGGACAGGGGGATTCACCCCTCCACTTT.